This TCR beta chain was recovered during a study of T cells in Graves' hyperthyroidism and ophthalmopathy (dated by TCRdb to the late 2010s). In the study overall: Peripheral blood samples were taken at initial diagnosis, before any treatment was given. To identify TCR V-J signatures that set the groups apart, the researchers used a discovery cohort of about a hundred patients, made up of roughly 40 with Graves' ophthalmopathy and 57 with stable Graves' hyperthyroidism. An independent validation cohort of fewer than 20 hyperthyroidism patients and about 16 patients who later progressed to ophthalmopathy tested prospective prediction of ophthalmopathy. The 95 to 100 discovery patients were randomly divided into training and test sets at a 7:3 ratio. In several Graves' hyperthyroidism patients, the study also compared T-cell repertoires from thyroid tissue with T-cell repertoires from blood. After sampling, hyperthyroidism patients received methimazole starting at 30 mg daily, and ophthalmopathy patients received high-dose intravenous methylprednisolone. TCR Vbeta CDR3 sequencing of around 130 peripheral blood samples (approximately 44 ophthalmopathy, approximately 80 hyperthyroidism and approximately 17 progressor patients) is reported in the paper.

Study-level results and caveats: A 13 V-J signature model separated ophthalmopathy from stable hyperthyroidism, with approximately 87% sensitivity and 81.08% specificity in cross-validation and 80%/75% in testing. Sample size was not statistically predetermined, and blinding of investigators to group allocation was not performed. In validation, the model predicted progression to ophthalmopathy a median of roughly 6.5 months before onset, with about 64% sensitivity and around 76% specificity. Most expanded thyroid clonotypes (frequency above 0.001) were also detected in blood, suggesting blood repertoires may reflect thyroid immune responses.

The germline V gene supplies CDR1 MDHEN and CDR2 SYDVKM. V is shortened by 7 bases, J by 6 bases, and the region joining them spans 18 bases. The cysteine opens and the phenylalanine closes a CDR3 of 14 amino acids. Only CDR3 DNA is held: 42 bases, read in frame from base 1. The table lists this clonotype with a few counts. Its antigen is unknown. Base qualities are not provided; no much larger clone lies one nucleotide away. TCR beta CDR3 regions were amplified from RNA transcripts. For the first round of RT-PCR on the TCR CDR3, the HTBI primer set was used together with the Qiagen OneStep RT-PCR kit. A second multiplex PCR round built the libraries, followed by size selection and purification. The libraries were sequenced on an Illumina HiSeq2000 using paired-end 100 bp reads. Per the original workflow: Raw data were processed with SOAPnuke, discarding reads with adapters, uncalled bases, mean Phred below 15, or no exact constant-primer or identifier match. COPE v1.2.5 was used to merge the high-quality paired reads, and each unique nucleotide sequence was defined as a clonotype. MiTCR v1.1 was used to align clonotypes to the IMGT TRBV, TRBD and TRBJ reference segments. Only V-J combinations with frequency above 0.0001, covering 99.2% of repertoires, were analysed. A TCS score was defined as the ratio between F50 (clonal expansion) and ExV (chaos), using BLOSUM62-based TCRdist between CDR3 peptides within each V-J. Welch's t-statistics and random forest reduced around 510 V-J features to 10 to 15, which were used in a naive Bayes classifier (R e1071). TCRdb cleaned the public reads at Q25 with fastp, built clones with MiXCR and kept in-frame beta chains. Identical CDR3 protein sequences are pooled into one entry, listed with their most common genes and DNA. For this entry, the V and J calls and clone size follow TCRdb and not the study's own pipeline. The sample table contains about 480,000 distinct CDR3 sequences; only one count was recorded for approximately 23% of them. The ten largest clones represent 45% to 55% of the sample.

Moderately to severely active disease, a Clinical Activity Score of at least 3, a NOSPECS grade of at least 4, and a duration under 3 months were present in ophthalmopathy patients. Patients with uncontrolled infections, other autoimmune diseases, pregnancy or lactation were excluded. Diagnoses were established on the basis of clinical symptoms, serum thyroxine and TRAb, thyroid ultrasound, and orbital computed tomography. PBMCs were isolated from about 9.1 ml of fresh peripheral blood by Ficoll-Paque density gradient centrifugation. Total RNA was extracted using Trizol reagent, and RNA quality was assessed on an Agilent 2100 Bioanalyzer.

The TCR originated in a woman aged 70-85 years with Graves' ophthalmopathy. The chain was built from TRBV28 and TRBJ1-2; tentative D gene TRBD1, with 6 bases matching. Sequencing was done on a sample of blood. CDR3 sequence: CASTIGGAVDGYTF. The nucleotide sequence is TGTGCCAGCACCATAGGGGGGGCGGTAGATGGCTACACCTTC.